The source of this TCR beta chain is a study of shared clonotypes between healthy human individuals. The study, taken as a whole, reports: Exclusively blood specimens were collected; tissue repertoires likely differ.

This clone occurred a few times. Antigen unknown. Germline assignment: CDR1 MNHEY and CDR2 SMNVEV (reference sequence). The CDR3 runs to 13 residues. V shed 8 bases and J shed 4 bases, with 12 bases lying between them. It was at deep level that the assay was run. Sequencing on ten immunoSEQ deep assay plates was performed for unsorted PBMC DNA. Measured with immunoSEQ multiplex PCR; TCRdb has only the in-frame clones, and not every one. The sample holds more than 450,000 clones, around 79% seen once. This chain joins TRBV27 and TRBJ1-5; weak D call: TRBD1 (5 bases). The receptor's source is a woman between 35 and 50 years old in good health. Some clones in this sample may be carry-over from other donors' samples. The sequencing input was PBMCs. In nucleotides, the CDR3 is TGTGCCAGCGGGGGGTATTGGAATCAGCCCCAGCATTTT. Protein: CASGGYWNQPQHF.